The 17 T cell receptor beta chains in this list originate from one sample, sequenced in a study of blood T cells in healthy people across ages. The second PCR ran about 6 to 12 cycles with a sample-barcoded 5' primer and J-beta primers. MiXCR was run by TCRdb on the 5' RACE reads, yielding one entry per CDR3 protein. The sample consists of about 1.4 million distinct CDR3 sequences, approximately 63% of them appearing once. Sequencing was done on a sample of blood. Receptors were obtained from a man younger than 35 in good health.

V usage is TRBV29-1 and J usage is TRBJ2-1; D might be TRBD2 (6 bases). The CDR3 spans 15 residues. The ends were cut back, 6 bases at V and 13 bases at J, with 28 bases in the middle. Germline CDR1 is SQVTM and CDR2 is ANQGSEA. CDR3 amino acids: CSVPIYGRSQETQFF. The CDR3 DNA reads as TGCAGCGTCCCGATTTACGGGAGATCACAAGAGACCCAGTTCTTC.

This sequence joins TRBV20-1 and TRBJ1-1; TRBD1 matches at 7 bases. V lost 1 base to trimming and J lost 2 bases; unmatched junction nucleotides: 7. The CDR3 runs 15 residues. Germline V gene data show CDR1 as DFQATT and CDR2 as SNEGSKA (reference sequence). The CDR3 protein is CSARASDRLNTEAFF. Here the CDR3 DNA reads TGCAGTGCTAGAGCTTCGGACAGGCTAAACACTGAAGCTTTCTTT.

The chain carries TRBV10-2 and TRBJ2-7; TRBD2 aligns across 10 bases. The CDR3 loop spans 15 amino acids. CDR1 and CDR2 (germline): WSHSY, SAAADI. The trim removed 0 bases at V and 1 base at J, leaving 0 bases unmatched. The CDR3 is CASSESAGGSYEQYF. CDR3 in DNA: TGCGCCAGCAGTGAGTCAGCGGGAGGGTCCTACGAGCAGTACTTC.

This clonotype was detected only once. The chain has TRBV4-1 and TRBJ2-1, with D possibly matching TRBD1 (5 bases). The CDR3 runs to 13 residues. The germline CDR1 and CDR2 sequences are MGHRA and YSYEKL. With 4 bases removed from V and 6 bases from J, the gap between germline ends came to 10 bases. The CDR3 DNA reads as TGCGCCAGCAGCCCAGGAAGGGGCAATGAGCAGTTCTTC. Its protein is CASSPGRGNEQFF.

Points on this clonotype: Being one base from a much bigger clone, this may be a read error. The chain links TRBV28 to TRBJ2-3, with D uncertain. The V end lost 6 bases, the J end lost 0 bases, and 4 bases lay between the germline ends. From germline, CDR1 is MDHEN and CDR2 SYDVKM. The CDR3 is 12 amino acids. CDR3 region: CASRFSTDTQYF. The DNA for the CDR3 is TGTGCCAGCAGATTTAGCACAGATACGCAGTATTTT.

This clonotype showed up many times. The rearrangement links TRBV2 to TRBJ2-7; D call uncertain. Deletions cut 2 bases from V and 4 bases from J, with 12 bases between. Germline V gives CDR1 SNHLY, CDR2 FYNNEI. The CDR3 sequence is 14 residues long. CDR3 nucleotide sequence: TGTGCCAGCAGTGAACCCCTAGTGCGGTACGAGCAGTACTTC. This codes for CASSEPLVRYEQYF.

V usage is TRBV7-6 and J usage is TRBJ2-2; TRBD2 agrees at 12 bases. The CDR3 runs 16 residues. The ends lost 4 bases at V and 5 bases at J; junction bases unmatched: 5. Germline CDR1 reads SGHVS; CDR2 reads FNYEAQ. CDR3 in DNA: TGTGCCAGCAGCTCTCTAGCGGGAGGGCGAACCGGGGAGCTGTTTTTT. This translates into CASSSLAGGRTGELFF.

The V call is TRBV7-2, the J call TRBJ2-7; unclear D gene. The CDR3 extends over 12 amino acids. Looked up from germline, CDR1 is SGHTA and CDR2 is FQGNSA. V was clipped by 3 bases and J by 4 bases, with 7 bases between them. CDR3 DNA sequence: TGTGCCAGCAGCTTTACGGAGTACGAGCAGTACTTC. Encoded protein: CASSFTEYEQYF. Using reference TRBV7-2 and TRBJ2-7 for the parts outside the CDR3, the full variable domain is GAGVSQSPSNKVTEKGKDVELRCDPISGHTALYWYRQSLGQGLEFLIYFQGNSAPDKSGLPSDRFSAERTGGSVSTLTIQRTQQEDSAVYLCASSFTEYEQYFGPGTRLTVT.

The genes are TRBV12-3 or TRBV12-4 and TRBJ2-2; D is uncertain. The V and J ends lost 2 bases and 9 bases respectively, with 4 bases between them. The CDR3 has 11 residues. CDR3 coding DNA: TGTGCCAGCAGTTTAACCCGGGAGCTGTTTTTT. Its translation: CASSLTRELFF.

The V and J genes are TRBV20-1 and TRBJ2-3; TRBD1 matches 8 bases. V gave up 6 bases and J gave up 1 base; unmatched junction bases: 15. The V gene's germline CDR1 is DFQATT and CDR2 SNEGSKA (reference sequence). This CDR3 is 17 amino acids long. The CDR3 reads CSARTGWNPLGTDTQYF. The CDR3 DNA is TGCAGTGCACGGACAGGGTGGAACCCCCTGGGCACAGATACGCAGTATTTT.

Only one count was recorded for this clonotype. Here the CDR3 reads CASSRDSPLSGANVLTF. In DNA form, the CDR3 reads TGTGCCAGCAGCCGGGACAGCCCTTTGTCTGGGGCCAACGTCCTGACTTTC. The chain joins TRBV2 to TRBJ2-6; 7 nucleotides agree with TRBD1. The germline CDR1 and CDR2 sequences are SNHLY and FYNNEI. CDR3 length: 17 amino acids. V shed 6 bases and J 1 base; nucleotides not matched to a gene: 9.

The chain recombines TRBV4-1 with TRBJ2-7; weak D call: TRBD2 (5 bases). The CDR3 sequence is 14 residues long. Germline assignment: CDR1 MGHRA and CDR2 YSYEKL. V was shortened by 1 base and J by 1 base, with 8 bases between the two germline ends. In DNA form, the CDR3 reads TGCGCCAGCAGCCAAGTTTCGGGGTCCTACGAGCAGTACTTC. This gives the protein CASSQVSGSYEQYF.

The V and J genes are TRBV20-1 and TRBJ2-5; 8 positions match TRBD2. TRBJ2-7 explains the end of the DNA better; the J call may be wrong. Germline V gene data show CDR1 as DFQATT and CDR2 as SNEGSKA (reference sequence). The CDR3 contains 15 residues. CDR3 sequence (DNA): TGCAGTGCTAACGATCAAGCGGGGGACACTTACGAGCAGTACTTC. Translating it yields CSANDQAGDTYEQYF.

The chain joins TRBV4-3 to TRBJ2-7; 7 positions agree with TRBD2. The CDR3 is 16 amino acids. The V segment lost 5 bases and the J segment 7 bases; nucleotides outside the gene matches: 17. The germline V gene encodes CDR1 LGHNA and CDR2 YSLEER. CDR3 in DNA: TGCGCCAGCAGCTTACGACTAGCTCCATCCTACAATGAGCAGTACTTC. The encoded protein is CASSLRLAPSYNEQYF.

This clonotype was seen only a few times. The chain couples TRBV12-5 to TRBJ2-7, with 7 bases identical to TRBD1. V lost 0 bases and J lost 2; bases outside the gene matches: 13. CDR1 is LGHNT, CDR2 FRNRAP, per germline. The CDR3 is made up of 18 amino acids. The CDR3 DNA is TGTGCTAGTGGTTTGGTACGTCCAGGGGGTTTTGGGACCTACGAGCAGTACTTC. It encodes CASGLVRPGGFGTYEQYF.

V usage is TRBV7-9 and J usage is TRBJ2-4, with a possible D match to TRBD2 (5 bases). Germline V CDR1 and CDR2: SEHNR, FQNEAQ (reference sequence). The germline V and J ends were trimmed by 1 base and 1 base, with 8 bases remaining between them. There are 15 residues in the CDR3. CDR3 residues: CASSLVTGAKNIQYF. The CDR3, as DNA: TGTGCCAGCAGCTTAGTTACGGGGGCCAAAAACATTCAGTACTTC.

The chain recombines TRBV29-1 with TRBJ2-3; D is ambiguous. This CDR3 comprises 12 residues. Germline V lookup: CDR1 SQVTM, CDR2 ANQGSEA. V lost 3 bases and J 0 bases, leaving 4 bases between the germline ends. The CDR3: CSVDTSTDTQYF. The CDR3 region has the DNA TGCAGCGTTGACACCAGCACAGATACGCAGTATTTT.